This is a list of T cell receptor beta chains from one sample in a study of T cell responses to AZD1222 COVID-19 vaccine. Libraries were prepared by immunoSEQ multiplex PCR; TCRdb keeps only in-frame clonotypes and omits some of them. The table lists about 110,000 clones, more than 85% of them singletons. This specimen was peripheral blood, taken on day 0 of AZD1222 vaccination. These receptors came from an adult in good health. CDR3s include the opening cysteine and the closing phenylalanine or tryptophan. The D gene is left open where the match is weak. Clone size is not always given. Where it is, it says once, few, many or a class for expanded clones.

j_call,v_call,clone_size,d_call,cdr3_aa,cdr3_nt
TRBJ1-2,TRBV5-6,.,TRBD1,CASSLGGGTKANYGYTF,TGTGCCAGCAGCCTGGGAGGGGGCACCAAAGCTAACTATGGCTACACCTTC
TRBJ1-5,TRBV7-2,.,.,CASSPRQDGVMQPQHF,TGTGCCAGCAGCCCGCGACAGGATGGGGTGATGCAGCCCCAGCATTTT
TRBJ2-1,TRBV19,.,.,CASSPQGYNEQFF,TGTGCCAGTAGCCCCCAAGGCTACAATGAGCAGTTCTTC
TRBJ2-7,TRBV27,.,TRBD2,CASSPLAGGPSAHYEQYF,TGTGCCAGCAGTCCACTAGCGGGAGGGCCAAGTGCACACTACGAGCAGTACTTC
TRBJ2-3,TRBV6-5,.,TRBD1,CASNKDRGQHTQYF,TGTGCCAGCAACAAGGACAGGGGGCAACATACGCAGTATTTT
TRBJ2-7,TRBV24-1,.,.,CATSDVSSGKAYEQYF,TGTGCCACCAGTGACGTTAGTAGCGGTAAAGCCTACGAGCAGTACTTC
TRBJ1-1,TRBV29-1,.,.,CSIKQGGNTEAFF,TGCAGCATAAAACAGGGCGGTAACACTGAAGCTTTCTTT
TRBJ1-2,TRBV19,.,.,CASSFTRDGGNYGYTF,TGTGCCAGTAGTTTTACTCGGGACGGTGGAAACTATGGCTACACCTTC
TRBJ1-5,TRBV30,.,TRBD1,CAWSVPSGQVNQPQHF,TGTGCCTGGAGTGTACCATCGGGACAGGTAAATCAGCCCCAGCATTTT
TRBJ1-5,TRBV2,.,.,CASTGTYNQPQHF,TGTGCCAGCACTGGCACCTATAATCAGCCCCAGCATTTT
TRBJ2-2,TRBV7-3,.,TRBD2,CASSLRPPGLAGGPNTGELFF,TGTGCCAGCAGCTTAAGGCCACCGGGACTAGCGGGGGGGCCGAACACCGGGGAGCTGTTTTTT
TRBJ2-4,TRBV20-1,.,.,CSAGLNIQYF,TGCAGTGCTGGCCTAAACATTCAGTACTTC
TRBJ1-5,TRBV23-1,.,.,CASSQDRKRRGPQHF,TGCGCCAGCAGTCAAGACCGAAAAAGGAGGGGGCCCCAGCATTTT
TRBJ1-2,TRBV5-8,.,.,CASSWQGNIGYTF,TGTGCCAGCAGCTGGCAGGGGAATATTGGCTACACCTTC
TRBJ2-2,TRBV27,.,.,CATSSLQGVTGELFF,TGTGCCACCTCGTCGCTACAGGGCGTCACCGGGGAGCTGTTTTTT
TRBJ2-7,TRBV7-2,.,.,CASSLRIGQGLYEQYF,TGTGCCAGCAGCTTACGAATAGGGCAGGGTCTCTACGAGCAGTACTTC
TRBJ1-2,TRBV28,.,.,CASTPGWGTNYGYTF,TGTGCCAGCACACCGGGGTGGGGAACGAACTATGGCTACACCTTC
TRBJ2-2,TRBV2,.,.,CASSALGSGELFF,TGTGCCAGCAGCGCCCTCGGGTCCGGGGAGCTGTTTTTT
TRBJ2-7,TRBV14,.,.,CASSHGTPSYEQYF,TGTGCCAGCAGCCACGGGACTCCCTCCTACGAGCAGTACTTC
TRBJ2-1,TRBV13,few,TRBD2,CASSPGLAGAPNEQFF,TGTGCCAGCAGCCCTGGGCTAGCGGGAGCCCCTAATGAGCAGTTCTTC
TRBJ2-3,TRBV5-1,.,TRBD2,CASSLGGALDTQYF,TGCGCCAGCAGCCTCGGGGGGGCCCTCGATACGCAGTATTTT
TRBJ2-7,TRBV19,.,TRBD2,CASSKGGRLAEAEQYF,TGTGCCAGTAGTAAGGGGGGGCGACTAGCGGAAGCGGAGCAGTACTTC
TRBJ2-2,TRBV19,.,.,CASSIVLNGELFF,TGTGCCAGTAGTATCGTCCTGAACGGGGAGCTGTTTTTT
TRBJ2-4,TRBV30,.,.,CAWSVTPNKNIQYF,TGTGCCTGGAGTGTGACCCCTAACAAAAACATTCAGTACTTC
TRBJ1-2,TRBV10-3,.,TRBD1,CAAGQETNYGYTF,TGTGCCGCAGGACAGGAGACTAACTATGGCTACACCTTC
TRBJ1-3,TRBV7-2,once,TRBD1,CASSLISPGGRGSGNTIYF,TGTGCCAGCAGCTTAATAAGCCCAGGGGGAAGAGGCTCTGGAAACACCATATATTTT
TRBJ2-7,TRBV2,.,TRBD1,CASSVRRQGASYEQYF,TGTGCCAGCAGTGTAAGAAGGCAGGGGGCCTCCTACGAGCAGTACTTC
TRBJ2-3,TRBV10-3,.,TRBD1,CAISSEDRGRTDTQYF,TGTGCCATCAGTTCCGAGGACAGGGGGCGCACAGATACGCAGTATTTT
TRBJ2-4,TRBV27,.,.,CASNFLLGTKNIQYF,TGTGCCAGCAACTTTTTACTTGGGACCAAAAACATTCAGTACTTC
TRBJ2-1,TRBV6-5,.,.,CASSLEGTYNEQFF,TGTGCCAGCAGCCTAGAAGGAACGTACAATGAGCAGTTCTTC
TRBJ1-1,TRBV10-3,.,.,CAIKPLGVTEAFF,TGTGCCATCAAGCCCCTCGGTGTCACTGAAGCTTTCTTT
TRBJ2-1,TRBV20-1,.,TRBD2,CSASLPGGRAYNEQFF,TGCAGTGCTAGTCTCCCCGGGGGGAGAGCCTACAATGAGCAGTTCTTC
TRBJ1-1,TRBV27,.,.,CASNALGATNTEAFF,TGTGCCAGCAACGCTTTAGGGGCGACGAACACTGAAGCTTTCTTT